These T cell receptor beta chains were read from a single sample in a study of cytomegalovirus exposure and HLA in healthy donors. Using immunoSEQ multiplex PCR, the repertoire was profiled, and TCRdb retains in-frame clones only, with some absent. The sample holds a few hundred thousand clones, roughly 90% seen once. The specimen was PBMCs. The receptors here all came from a woman between 18 and 29 years old in good health and CMV-seronegative. Both conserved end residues are part of each CDR3. D genes are given only for firm matches. Clone size is stated in some rows and not others, as once, few, many or a class when expanded.

clone size,D gene,V gene,CDR3 length,J gene,CDR3 DNA,CDR3 protein
.,TRBD2,TRBV30,15,TRBJ2-1,TGTGCCTGGAGCGGGACTAGCGGGAGGGCTGGTGAGCAGTTCTTC,CAWSGTSGRAGEQFF
.,TRBD2,TRBV10-3,15,TRBJ2-1,TGTGCCATCAGAGAAGGACTAGCGGGAGAACATGAGCAGTTCTTC,CAIREGLAGEHEQFF
.,.,TRBV6-5,12,TRBJ2-7,TGTGCCAGCAGTTTTACAGGCCTCGAGCAGTACTTC,CASSFTGLEQYF
.,.,TRBV10-3,13,TRBJ2-7,TGTGCCATCAGTGAGTCCGACCTGTGGGCCATCCAATTC,CAISESDLWAIQF
.,TRBD1,TRBV2,14,TRBJ2-7,TGTGCCAGCAGTAATGGACAGGGGGTCTACGAGCAGTACTTC,CASSNGQGVYEQYF
.,TRBD1,TRBV2,17,TRBJ1-4,TGTGCCAGCAGGAAACCGGGACAGGGGGCTTCTAATGAAAAACTGTTTTTT,CASRKPGQGASNEKLFF
.,.,TRBV5-8,12,TRBJ2-7,TGTGCCAGCAGCTTGGGAGTCTACGAGCAGTACTTC,CASSLGVYEQYF
once,TRBD1,TRBV4-3,15,TRBJ1-2,TGCGCCAGCAGCCACCCGGGATCAGGGGGTCGGGGCTACACCTTC,CASSHPGSGGRGYTF
.,TRBD1,TRBV5-3,15,TRBJ1-5,TGTGCCAGAAAAATGGACAGGGTAGACAATCAGCCCCAGCATTTT,CARKMDRVDNQPQHF
.,TRBD2,TRBV7-2,18,TRBJ2-3,TGTGCCAGCAGCTTAGTGTCAGCGGCGGGGGGAAGCACAGATACGCAGTATTTT,CASSLVSAAGGSTDTQYF
few,TRBD1,TRBV19,16,TRBJ2-2,TGTGCCAGTAGTATAGTGAAGACAGGGTGGACCGGGGAGCTGTTTTTT,CASSIVKTGWTGELFF
.,TRBD1,TRBV6-1,13,TRBJ1-2,TGTGCCAGCCTACCGGACAGGGACTATGGCTACACCTTC,CASLPDRDYGYTF
.,TRBD1,TRBV27,13,TRBJ1-1,TGTGCCAGCAGCCGGGACAGGGCTATACAAGCTTTCTTT,CASSRDRAIQAFF
once,TRBD2,TRBV4-3,14,TRBJ2-7,TGCGCCAGCAGCCACGGACTAGCCGGCTACGAGCAGTACTTC,CASSHGLAGYEQYF
.,.,TRBV2,14,TRBJ1-2,TGTGCCAGCAGTGAAGGAAGGACAAGCTATGGCTACACCTTC,CASSEGRTSYGYTF
.,TRBD1,TRBV11-2,16,TRBJ1-2,TGTGCCAGCAGCTTTGGGACAGGGGGCGTTTTCTATGGCTACACCTTC,CASSFGTGGVFYGYTF
.,TRBD2,TRBV6-4,15,TRBJ2-7,TGTGCCAGCTCGGAGCAGGCTAGCGGGAGCGGTGTGCAGTACTTC,CASSEQASGSGVQYF
.,TRBD1,TRBV2,16,TRBJ2-5,TGTGCCAGCAGTTTGACAGGGGTGCTGTACCAAGAGACCCAGTACTTC,CASSLTGVLYQETQYF
few,.,TRBV9,14,TRBJ2-7,TGTGCCAGCAGCGTTGAGTCGCGGGCCTACGAGCAGTACTTC,CASSVESRAYEQYF
.,.,TRBV9,15,TRBJ2-1,TGTGCCAGCAGCGTAGACGTGGGCACCTACAATGAGCAGTTCTTC,CASSVDVGTYNEQFF
.,TRBD2,TRBV27,16,TRBJ2-3,TGTGCCAGCAGTTTATATAGCGGAAGCGGGGGAGATACGCAGTATTTT,CASSLYSGSGGDTQYF
.,.,TRBV6-1,15,TRBJ2-2,TGTGCCAGCAGTGAAATCCTGCGGGGCACCGGGGAGCTGTTTTTT,CASSEILRGTGELFF
.,TRBD1,TRBV28,15,TRBJ1-2,TGTGCCAGCAGTTTCGCGGACAGGGGGCGGGTAGGCTACACCTTC,CASSFADRGRVGYTF
.,TRBD2,TRBV5-6,17,TRBJ2-1,TGTGCCAGCAGCTTGGCGCTAGCGGGAGAGTCCTACAATGAGCAGTTCTTC,CASSLALAGESYNEQFF
.,TRBD2,TRBV11-1,17,TRBJ2-1,TGTGCCAGCAGCCAAGGGACTAGCGCTAGCTCCTACAATGAGCAGTTCTTC,CASSQGTSASSYNEQFF
once,TRBD1,TRBV7-2,14,TRBJ1-1,TGTGCCAGCAGTTCGACAGGGTTCGTCACTGAAGCTTTCTTT,CASSSTGFVTEAFF
.,TRBD2,TRBV27,15,TRBJ2-1,TGTGCCAGCAGTTTTTCCAGCGGGAGGGCAGGTGAGCAGTTCTTC,CASSFSSGRAGEQFF
.,.,TRBV4-1,14,TRBJ2-2,TGCGCCAGCAGCCAAGTGTTGAGGGGGGGGGAGCTGTTTTTT,CASSQVLRGGELFF
.,.,TRBV4-2,16,TRBJ2-1,TGTGCCAGCAGCCAAGATGGAGGTGGGACTTACAATGAGCAGTTCTTC,CASSQDGGGTYNEQFF
few,.,TRBV19,15,TRBJ2-1,TGTGCCAGTAGTCTCATCACGACAGGGAGGCATGAGCAGTTCTTC,CASSLITTGRHEQFF
.,.,TRBV2,16,TRBJ2-6,TGTGCCAGCAGTGAAGAGGGGCCCCATGGGGCCAACGTCCTGACTTTC,CASSEEGPHGANVLTF
.,.,TRBV5-4,15,TRBJ1-3,TGTGCCAGCAGCCCTGGGGGGGCTCAGGGAAACACCATATATTTT,CASSPGGAQGNTIYF
.,.,TRBV4-2,11,TRBJ2-7,TGTGCCAGCAGCCAAGGAGAGGAGCAGTACTTC,CASSQGEEQYF
.,TRBD1,TRBV27,15,TRBJ2-7,TGTGCCAGCAGACCAGGACAGGGGCGGTCCTACGAGCAGTACTTC,CASRPGQGRSYEQYF
.,TRBD2,TRBV2,15,TRBJ2-1,TGTGCCAGCAGTGACCCTAGCGGGAGTTCCGATGAGCAGTTCTTC,CASSDPSGSSDEQFF
.,TRBD1,TRBV28,16,TRBJ1-2,TGTGCCAGCAGTACACCGGGACAGGGGTATAGCCCCGGCTACACCTTC,CASSTPGQGYSPGYTF
.,TRBD1,TRBV4-3,15,TRBJ1-1,TGCGCCAGCAGCCAGCAAGGGACAGCGAACACTGAAGCTTTCTTT,CASSQQGTANTEAFF
.,TRBD1,TRBV27,14,TRBJ1-5,TGTGCCAGCAGTTTTGGGCAGGGGGATCAGCCCCAGCATTTT,CASSFGQGDQPQHF
.,.,TRBV7-9,16,TRBJ1-3,TGTGCCAGCAGCCCTGGTCGGGGTTACATCAGCAACACCATATATTTT,CASSPGRGYISNTIYF
.,TRBD1,TRBV5-1,14,TRBJ2-7,TGCGCCAGCAGCGGGGGACAGGGTGCCTACGAGCAGTACTTC,CASSGGQGAYEQYF
once,TRBD1,TRBV18,17,TRBJ2-2,TGTGCCAGCTCACCACCGCATGAGACAGGGGGCCCCGGGGAGCTGTTTTTT,CASSPPHETGGPGELFF
.,.,TRBV10-2,13,TRBJ1-5,TGCGCCAGCAGTCAGCAGGGTTATCAGCCCCAGCATTTT,CASSQQGYQPQHF
.,TRBD2,TRBV19,15,TRBJ2-1,TGTGCCAGTCACGGGGGGGGAGGGCCGGTAAAGGAGCAGTTCTTC,CASHGGGGPVKEQFF
.,TRBD1,TRBV5-1,14,TRBJ2-1,TGCGCCAGCAGCGCCACGACAGGGGCCAATGAGCAGTTCTTC,CASSATTGANEQFF
.,TRBD1,TRBV7-6,14,TRBJ2-5,TGTGCCAGCAGACCCCGAACAGGGGCGGAGACCCAGTACTTC,CASRPRTGAETQYF
few,.,TRBV18,15,TRBJ1-3,TGTGCCAGCTCACCTATGGCTGTATCTGGAAACACCATATATTTT,CASSPMAVSGNTIYF
.,TRBD1,TRBV7-2,16,TRBJ1-4,TGTGCCAGCAGCTTTGAGGGGGCCGGGACTAATGAAAAACTGTTTTTT,CASSFEGAGTNEKLFF
once,.,TRBV11-2,14,TRBJ2-7,TGTGCCAGCAGCTTGGCTGGTTTATCCTACGAGCAGTACTTC,CASSLAGLSYEQYF
.,TRBD1,TRBV5-5,15,TRBJ1-2,TGTGCCAGCAGCTTGGGACAGGGGAAGAACTATGGCTACACCTTC,CASSLGQGKNYGYTF
.,.,TRBV9,13,TRBJ2-1,TGTGCCAGCAGCGTACACACCTACAATGAGCAGTTCTTC,CASSVHTYNEQFF
once,.,TRBV4-2,16,TRBJ2-1,TGTGCCAGCAGCCAAGTGGGCTATGAGCCCACCAATGAGCAGTTCTTC,CASSQVGYEPTNEQFF
.,.,TRBV5-6,13,TRBJ1-1,TGTGCCAGCAGCTCAAGCTGGGGTTCCGAGGGGGTCTTT,CASSSSWGSEGVF
.,.,TRBV27,14,TRBJ1-1,TGTGCCAGCAGTTTTGACAGGCTGAACACTGAAGCTTTCTTT,CASSFDRLNTEAFF
.,.,TRBV27,15,TRBJ2-1,TGTGCCAGCAGGTCAGGAGGAGGAGGATACAATGAGCAGTTCTTC,CASRSGGGGYNEQFF
.,TRBD1,TRBV4-3,16,TRBJ1-4,TGCGCCAGCAGCCTTCGACAGGGGGCTCCTAATGAAAAACTGTTTTTT,CASSLRQGAPNEKLFF
.,.,TRBV7-3,13,TRBJ1-1,TGTGCCAGCAGCCCTGGGAGGAACACTGAAGCTTTCTTT,CASSPGRNTEAFF
.,TRBD2,TRBV27,16,TRBJ2-1,TGTGCCAGTTTGAAGAGAACGGGACTAGTAGTTAATGAGCAGTTCTTC,CASLKRTGLVVNEQFF
once,TRBD1,TRBV6-5,16,TRBJ1-4,TGTGCCAGCAGTTACTCGACAGGGGATGGTCAGGAAAAACTGTTTTTT,CASSYSTGDGQEKLFF